This paragraph reports one TCR beta chain. The source of the sample is a study of blood T cell repertoires in COVID-19. On the study more broadly: Samples came from the United States, Italy and Spain, spanning acute and convalescent COVID-19. The analysed material was cDNA or gDNA that came from T cells, B-cell-depleted T cells, or PBMCs.

Seattle patients were enrolled during active infection and followed longitudinally. Per the germline V gene, CDR1 is MNHEY and CDR2 is SMNVEV (reference sequence). This CDR3 has 15 amino acids. The V end was cut by 5 bases, the J end by 3 bases, with 16 bases between. In the original analysis: Reference gene primer amplification gave estimated nucleated cell counts. The method was immunoSEQ multiplex PCR; TCRdb's version includes in-frame clones alone and lacks a portion of them. V, J and clone size are those of that table, while D and trimming were read from the DNA. The table lists 250,000 to 400,000 clones, approximately 88% of them singletons.

This clonotype originated in a woman aged 25 to 39 with COVID-19, enrolled during active disease. Sequenced sample: peripheral blood. The chain carries TRBV27 and TRBJ1-2; D is unclear. CDR3 DNA sequence: TGTGCCAGCAGTCCCCACAGTAGAGTAGACTATGGCTACACCTTC. The encoded protein is CASSPHSRVDYGYTF.